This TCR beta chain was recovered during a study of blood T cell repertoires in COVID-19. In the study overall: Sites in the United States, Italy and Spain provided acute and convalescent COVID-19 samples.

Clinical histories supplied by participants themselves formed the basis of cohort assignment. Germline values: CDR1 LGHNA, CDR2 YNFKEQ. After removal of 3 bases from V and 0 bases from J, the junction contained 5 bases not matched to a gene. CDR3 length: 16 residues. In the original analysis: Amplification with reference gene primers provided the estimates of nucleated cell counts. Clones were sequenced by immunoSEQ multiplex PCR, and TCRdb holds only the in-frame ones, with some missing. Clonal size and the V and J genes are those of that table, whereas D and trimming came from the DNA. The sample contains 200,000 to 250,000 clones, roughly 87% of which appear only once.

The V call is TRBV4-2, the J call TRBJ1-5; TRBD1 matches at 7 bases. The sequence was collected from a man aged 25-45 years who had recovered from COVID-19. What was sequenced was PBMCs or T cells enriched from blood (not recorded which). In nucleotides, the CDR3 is TGTGCCAGCAGCCATTCGCAGGGGGTTAGCAATCAGCCCCAGCATTTT. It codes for CASSHSQGVSNQPQHF.